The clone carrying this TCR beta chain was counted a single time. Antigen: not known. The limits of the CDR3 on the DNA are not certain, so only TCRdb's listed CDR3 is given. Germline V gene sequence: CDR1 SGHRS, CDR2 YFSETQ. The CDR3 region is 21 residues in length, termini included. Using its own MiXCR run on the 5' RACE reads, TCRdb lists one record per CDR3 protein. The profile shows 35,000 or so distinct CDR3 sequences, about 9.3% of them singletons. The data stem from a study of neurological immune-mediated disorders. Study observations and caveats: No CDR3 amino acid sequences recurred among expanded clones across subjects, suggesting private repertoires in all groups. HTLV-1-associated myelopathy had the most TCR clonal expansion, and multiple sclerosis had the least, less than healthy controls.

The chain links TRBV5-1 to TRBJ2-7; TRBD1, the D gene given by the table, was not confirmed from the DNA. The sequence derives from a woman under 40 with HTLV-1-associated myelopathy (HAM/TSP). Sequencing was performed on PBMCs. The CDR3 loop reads CASSFYICSALPGTGTYEQYF.